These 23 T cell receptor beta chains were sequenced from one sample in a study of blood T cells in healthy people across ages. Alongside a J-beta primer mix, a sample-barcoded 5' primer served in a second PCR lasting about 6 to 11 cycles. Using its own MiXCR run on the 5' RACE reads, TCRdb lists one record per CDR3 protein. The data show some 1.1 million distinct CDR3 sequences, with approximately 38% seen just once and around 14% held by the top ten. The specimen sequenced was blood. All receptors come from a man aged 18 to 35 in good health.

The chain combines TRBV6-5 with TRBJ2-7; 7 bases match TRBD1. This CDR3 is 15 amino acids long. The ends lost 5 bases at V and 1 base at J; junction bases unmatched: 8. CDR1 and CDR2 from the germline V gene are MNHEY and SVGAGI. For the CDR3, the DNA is TGTGCCAGCAGTCTTTCTCAGACAGGGTCCTACGAGCAGTACTTC. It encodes CASSLSQTGSYEQYF.

CDR3 in DNA: TGTGCCAGCAGCTTCGACGGTGAGCAGTACTTC. Translated, it gives CASSFDGEQYF. The chain couples TRBV7-2 to TRBJ2-7; D is ambiguous. CDR3 length: 11 residues. Looked up from germline, CDR1 is SGHTA and CDR2 is FQGNSA. V was trimmed by 3 bases and J by 7 bases, leaving 7 bases between them.

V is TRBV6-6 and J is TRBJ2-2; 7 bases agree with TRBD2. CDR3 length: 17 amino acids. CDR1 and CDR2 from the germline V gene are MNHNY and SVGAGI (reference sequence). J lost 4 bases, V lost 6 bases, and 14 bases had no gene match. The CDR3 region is CASRLGLDLYPTGELFF. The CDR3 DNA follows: TGTGCCAGCAGACTAGGACTAGATCTATACCCCACCGGGGAGCTGTTTTTT.

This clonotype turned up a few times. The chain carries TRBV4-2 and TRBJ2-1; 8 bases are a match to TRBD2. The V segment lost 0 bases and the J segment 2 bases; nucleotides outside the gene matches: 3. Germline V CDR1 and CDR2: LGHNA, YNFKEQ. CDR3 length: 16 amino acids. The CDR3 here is CASSQELAVAYNEQFF. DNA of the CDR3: TGTGCCAGCAGCCAAGAACTAGCGGTAGCCTACAATGAGCAGTTCTTC.

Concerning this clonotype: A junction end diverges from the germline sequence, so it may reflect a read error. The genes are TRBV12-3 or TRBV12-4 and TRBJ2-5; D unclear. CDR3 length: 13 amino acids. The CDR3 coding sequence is TGTGCTAGCAGTTTCAGCTACGAAGAGACCCAGTACTTC. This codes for CASSFSYEETQYF.

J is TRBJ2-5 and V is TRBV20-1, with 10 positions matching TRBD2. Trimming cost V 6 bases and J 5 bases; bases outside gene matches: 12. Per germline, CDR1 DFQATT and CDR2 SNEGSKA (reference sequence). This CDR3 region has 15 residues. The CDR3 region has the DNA TGCAGTGCCCCACCTAGCGGGGGAGCTCTGGAGACCCAGTACTTC. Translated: CSAPPSGGALETQYF.

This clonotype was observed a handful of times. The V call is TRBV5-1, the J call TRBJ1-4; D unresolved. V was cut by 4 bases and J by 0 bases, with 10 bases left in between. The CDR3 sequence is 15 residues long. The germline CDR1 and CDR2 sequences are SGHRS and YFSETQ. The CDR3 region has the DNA TGCGCCAGCAGCCCAGAGGTAGCAACTAATGAAAAACTGTTTTTT. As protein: CASSPEVATNEKLFF.

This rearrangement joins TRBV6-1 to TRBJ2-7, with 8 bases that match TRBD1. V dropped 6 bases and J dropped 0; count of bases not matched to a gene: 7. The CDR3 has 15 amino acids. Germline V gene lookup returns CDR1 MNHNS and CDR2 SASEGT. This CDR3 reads CASRDRDFSSYEQYF. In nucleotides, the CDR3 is TGTGCCAGCAGGGACAGGGATTTTAGCTCCTACGAGCAGTACTTC.

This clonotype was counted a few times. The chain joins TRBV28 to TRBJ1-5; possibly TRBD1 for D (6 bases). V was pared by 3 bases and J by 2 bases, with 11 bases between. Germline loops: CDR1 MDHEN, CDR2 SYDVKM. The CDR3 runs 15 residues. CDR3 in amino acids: CASSLEKGGNQPQHF. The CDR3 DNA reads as TGTGCCAGCAGTTTGGAGAAGGGGGGCAATCAGCCCCAGCATTTT.

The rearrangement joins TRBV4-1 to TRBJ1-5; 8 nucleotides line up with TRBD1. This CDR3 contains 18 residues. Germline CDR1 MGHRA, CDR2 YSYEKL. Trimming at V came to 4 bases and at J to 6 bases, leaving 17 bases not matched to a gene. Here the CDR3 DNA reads TGCGCCAGCAGCCGGTTCGCGGAGTATGGACAGGGCAGTCAGCCCCAGCATTTT. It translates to CASSRFAEYGQGSQPQHF.

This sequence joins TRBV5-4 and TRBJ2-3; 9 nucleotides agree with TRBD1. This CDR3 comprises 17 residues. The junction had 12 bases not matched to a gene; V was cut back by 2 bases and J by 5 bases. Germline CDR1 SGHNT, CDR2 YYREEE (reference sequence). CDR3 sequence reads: CASSFLPGQGSEDTQYF. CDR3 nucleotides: TGTGCCAGCAGCTTCCTCCCGGGACAGGGTTCGGAAGATACGCAGTATTTT.

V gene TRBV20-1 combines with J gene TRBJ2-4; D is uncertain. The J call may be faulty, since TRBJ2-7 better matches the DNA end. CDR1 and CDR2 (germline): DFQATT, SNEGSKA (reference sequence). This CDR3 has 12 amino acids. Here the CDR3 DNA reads TGCAGTGCTAGAGAACCGGCTAACGAGCAGTACTTC. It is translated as CSAREPANEQYF.

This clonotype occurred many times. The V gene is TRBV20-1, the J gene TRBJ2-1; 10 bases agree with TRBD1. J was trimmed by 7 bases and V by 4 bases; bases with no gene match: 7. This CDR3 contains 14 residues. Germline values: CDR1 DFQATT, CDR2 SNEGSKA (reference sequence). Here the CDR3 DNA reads TGCAGTGCTAACTCCGGGACAGGGGCTAATGAGCAGTTCTTC. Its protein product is CSANSGTGANEQFF.

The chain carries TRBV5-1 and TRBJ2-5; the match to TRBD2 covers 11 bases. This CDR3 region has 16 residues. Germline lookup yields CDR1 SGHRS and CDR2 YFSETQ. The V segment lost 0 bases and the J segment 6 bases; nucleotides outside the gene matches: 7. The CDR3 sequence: CASSLALAGGLKTQYF. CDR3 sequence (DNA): TGCGCCAGCAGCTTGGCCTTAGCGGGGGGGCTCAAGACCCAGTACTTC.

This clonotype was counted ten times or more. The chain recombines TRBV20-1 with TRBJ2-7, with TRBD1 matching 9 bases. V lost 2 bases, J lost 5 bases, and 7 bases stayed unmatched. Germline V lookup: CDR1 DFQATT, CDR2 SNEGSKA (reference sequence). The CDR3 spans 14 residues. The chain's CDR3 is CSARRPGQGNEQYF. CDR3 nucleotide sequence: TGCAGTGCTAGACGACCGGGACAGGGTAACGAGCAGTACTTC.

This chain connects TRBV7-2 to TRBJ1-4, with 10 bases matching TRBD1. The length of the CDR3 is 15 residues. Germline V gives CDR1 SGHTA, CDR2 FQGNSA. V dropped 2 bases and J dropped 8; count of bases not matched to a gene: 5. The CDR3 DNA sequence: TGTGCCAGCAGCTTAACTCGGGGACAGGGGGAAAAACTGTTTTTT. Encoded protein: CASSLTRGQGEKLFF.

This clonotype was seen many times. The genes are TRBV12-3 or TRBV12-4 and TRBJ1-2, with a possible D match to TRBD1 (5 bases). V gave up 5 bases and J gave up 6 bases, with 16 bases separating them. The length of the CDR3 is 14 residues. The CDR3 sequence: CASSPPTVRNGYTF. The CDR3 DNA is TGTGCCAGCAGTCCCCCGACAGTTAGGAATGGCTACACCTTC.

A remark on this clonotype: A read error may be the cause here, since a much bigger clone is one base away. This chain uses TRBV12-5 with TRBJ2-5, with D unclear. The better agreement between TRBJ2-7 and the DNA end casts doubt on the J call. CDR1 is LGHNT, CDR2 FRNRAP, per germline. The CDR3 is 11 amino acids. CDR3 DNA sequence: TGTGCTAGTGGTTTGTGGGACGAGCAGTACTTC. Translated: CASGLWDEQYF.

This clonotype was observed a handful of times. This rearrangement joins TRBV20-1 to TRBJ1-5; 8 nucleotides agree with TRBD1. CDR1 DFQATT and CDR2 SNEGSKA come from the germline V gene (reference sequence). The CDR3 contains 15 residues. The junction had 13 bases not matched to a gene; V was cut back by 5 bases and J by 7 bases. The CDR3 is CSALLAGGLGQPQHF. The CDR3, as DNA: TGCAGTGCTCTCCTGGCAGGGGGCTTAGGACAGCCCCAGCATTTT.

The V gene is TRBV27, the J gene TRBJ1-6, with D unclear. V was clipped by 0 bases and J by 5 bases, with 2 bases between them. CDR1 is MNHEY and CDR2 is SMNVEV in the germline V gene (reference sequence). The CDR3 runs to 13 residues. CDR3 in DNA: TGTGCCAGCAGTTTATCCCATAATTCACCCCTCCACTTT. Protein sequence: CASSLSHNSPLHF.

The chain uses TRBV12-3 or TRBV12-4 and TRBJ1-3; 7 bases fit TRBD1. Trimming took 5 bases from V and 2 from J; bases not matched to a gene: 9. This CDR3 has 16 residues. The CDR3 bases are TGTGCCAGCAGTCTGAAACGACAGGGCACTGGAAACACCATATATTTT. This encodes CASSLKRQGTGNTIYF.

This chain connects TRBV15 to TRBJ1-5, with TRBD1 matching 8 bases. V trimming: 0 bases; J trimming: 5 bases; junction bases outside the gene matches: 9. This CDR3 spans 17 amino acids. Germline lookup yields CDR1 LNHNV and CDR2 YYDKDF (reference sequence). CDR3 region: CATSRDRTGSIYQPQHF. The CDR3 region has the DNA TGTGCCACCAGCAGAGACCGGACAGGGTCGATTTATCAGCCCCAGCATTTT.

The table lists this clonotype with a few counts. The DNA of the CDR3 is TGCGCCAGCAGCTTGGCTGGACAGGGAAACAATGAGCAGTTCTTC. This sequence encodes CASSLAGQGNNEQFF. The genes are TRBV5-1 and TRBJ2-1; 8 bases map to TRBD1. The junction had 4 bases not matched to a gene; V was cut back by 0 bases and J by 5 bases. Germline V gives CDR1 SGHRS, CDR2 YFSETQ. The CDR3 length is 15 residues. The variable domain in full, completed from reference TRBV5-1 and TRBJ2-1, reads KAGVTQTPRYLIKTRGQQVTLSCSPISGHRSVSWYQQTPGQGLQFLFEYFSETQRNKGNFPGRFSGRQFSNSRSEMNVSTLELGDSALYLCASSLAGQGNNEQFFGPGTRLTVL.